This TCR beta chain is drawn from a study of blood T cell repertoires in COVID-19. Looked up from germline, CDR1 is MNHEY and CDR2 is SVGAGI. J gave up 4 bases and V 5 bases, and 8 bases lay outside the gene matches. This CDR3 is built from 15 residues. Profiling relied on immunoSEQ multiplex PCR, and the TCRdb table lists in-frame clones only, not all of them. The sample has about 200,000 clones, about nine tenths seen once; the top ten hold 0.75% to 0.95%. This TCR was sampled from a woman aged 65 to 85 with acute or convalescent COVID-19. The V gene is TRBV6-5, the J gene TRBJ2-7, with 10 bases identical to TRBD1. The material sequenced was peripheral blood. CDR3 sequence reads: CASSNTGTGAYEQYF. The CDR3 bases are TGTGCCAGCAGTAACACCGGGACAGGGGCTTACGAGCAGTACTTC.